The sequence of this T cell receptor (beta chain) was determined in a study of cytomegalovirus exposure and HLA in healthy donors (dated by TCRdb to between 2016 and 2019). Turning to the overall study: In an earlier analysis of 587 of the donors, roughly 300 Gb of sequence data and 117 million unique TCR beta sequences from about 180 million T cells were reported. About 280 gigabases of sequencing data and approximately 91 million unique TCR sequences made up an early release that covered about 640 HLA-typed donors. Of the roughly 400 genotyped donors, approximately 80% were placed in the genetic ancestry cluster associated with self-reported Caucasian donors. The study was designed to test whether signatures of past pathogen exposure could be identified by cataloging public T cell receptors. The study used immunosequencing to profile the T cell repertoires of 600 to 850 subjects and linked those repertoires to cytomegalovirus serostatus. Besides the first cohort of around 670 subjects, a separate validation cohort made up of about 120 different subjects was used. The study combined high-throughput TCR immunosequencing, statistical association of individual TCRs with disease status, and machine learning to predict cytomegalovirus infection status. A later analysis re-analyzed previously published TCR beta repertoires from roughly 630 donors and added high-resolution HLA genotyping to study TCR occurrence patterns. The later analysis used no new phenotypic data to find candidate immune exposures, relying instead on TCR beta sequences and their occurrence across donors. An earlier analysis of 587 of the donors used high-throughput TCR beta sequencing to judge whether each TCR beta V gene segment behaved as functional or pseudogenic. Donor age, sex, ethnicity and CMV serostatus were collected together with the repertoire data. A later genetic analysis took genome-wide SNP genotypes for about 65% of the 666 donors and used that subset as a discovery cohort. All discovery cohort repertoires had been generated using a single sequencing platform. Class I and class II HLA loci were covered by the typing at four-digit resolution. The number of typed donors differed by locus: about 629-630 for A, B, C, DRB1 and DQB1; approximately 530 for DQA1; approximately 610 for DPA1; and around 450 for DPB1. Roughly five DR-DQ haplotypes were treated as single units for association and clustering because of strong linkage in the cohort. Across 398 genotyped donors of the cohort, an average of approximately 240,000 unique TCR beta nucleotide sequences per donor were sequenced, and around 20% of those sequences were non-productive.

On the study overall, not on this receptor specifically: In vitro tests confirmed that a few of the cytomegalovirus-associated TCR beta chains recognize cytomegalovirus antigens. The only immune exposure information available for the cohort was CMV serostatus. A total of about 150 TCR beta chains were listed by the study as associated with cytomegalovirus. A group of highly shared sequence variants was considered likely to be a technical artifact of the sequencing pipeline. An association between a missense DCLRE1C variant and V-gene and J-gene trimming of TCR beta chains was found in a later genetic analysis and replicated in an independent cohort. The authors suggested that the approach could potentially be extended to other disease states and immunological phenotypes. A later genetic analysis reported fewer N-insertions in productive TCRs among donors in an Asian-associated ancestry cluster than the approximately 670-donor mean. Because counts were too low, some 17 rarely observed V segments, including chromosome 9 orphons, were excluded from the earlier analysis of some 540 of the donors. In an earlier analysis of approximately 590 of the donors, most TCR beta V segments were observed in productive rearrangements about 87% or about 30% of the time, broadly matching IMGT annotations. While some public TCRs were present in many individuals, most TCR sequences turned up only very rarely across donors. A later analysis found that TCR association rates varied across HLA loci, with DRB1 alleles showing the most associated TCRs and HLA-C alleles the fewest. A later analysis found that most CMV-associated TCR beta chains appeared HLA-restricted, with HLA associations seemingly driven largely by CMV exposure. Compared with equally common non-associated chains, HLA-associated TCR beta chains in a later analysis were more clonally expanded and had lower generation probabilities. In a later analysis, several top co-occurrence clusters were reported to appear linked to parvovirus B19, influenza, CMV and Epstein-Barr virus. A further reported finding was that TCR beta sequences accurately predicted the HLA-A and HLA-B alleles for most subjects in the first cohort. Correlated functional status among segregating V segments might reflect linkage disequilibrium, but an unknown experimental factor could not be ruled out. The classifier was reported to diagnose cytomegalovirus status with high specificity and sensitivity in both the original and validation cohorts. Some IMGT-functional V segments, including TRBV6-2 and TRBV6-3, could not be told apart with the 87-base-pair reads, so those segments were excluded. When HLA alleles, especially DR and DQ, strongly co-occurred, attributing TCR associations to individual alleles was difficult. The cohort was sequenced for TCR beta chains only, and without alpha or paired-chain data the features that could be detected were limited. Sequencing depth was assumed to be roughly uniform across donors in the presence/absence analyses, though that assumption may not hold. HLA typing was unavailable for some donors at each locus, so association tests used only the typed subset. In a later analysis, around 15,000 TCR beta sequences were associated with specific HLA alleles at a false discovery rate of 0.05.

In total, approximately 690 healthy bone marrow donors made up the cohort. At the time of sampling, every cohort member was nominally healthy, though immune exposures that went unrecorded were likely present. The donor tested CMV seronegative and was one of the 352 seronegative cohort members. Each donor provided a peripheral blood sample, and peripheral blood mononuclear cells were used for TCR beta sequencing. Genomic DNA extraction from the blood cell samples was performed with the Qiagen DNeasy Blood Extraction Kit. The protocol used for the library was the immunoSEQ multiplex PCR assay. A mixture of 60 forward primers for TCR Vbeta segments and 13 reverse primers for TCR Jbeta segments was used in the multiplex PCR. The CDR3 region of rearranged TCR beta genes was amplified from genomic DNA by a multiplex PCR assay. Amplified TCR beta libraries were sequenced as 87-base-pair reads on the Illumina HiSeq System. Concerning the study's data processing: A later analysis counted tens of millions of unique TCR beta chains across the 640 or so repertoires, and 10 million to 11 million of these chains were shared by at least two donors. To remove PCR and sequencing errors, raw reads were error-corrected and collapsed into unique sequences using a nearest-neighbor algorithm that merged closely related sequences. CDR3 sequences were aligned to IMGT reference sequences to assign V, D and J gene segments. For a sequence to be retained, a match of at least six nucleotides to both a V gene segment and a J gene segment was required. A rearrangement was called productive if the CDR3 had no stop codons and remained in frame with V and J, and every other rearrangement was called non-productive. Following IMGT convention, CDR3 was defined as the stretch from the second conserved V-encoded cysteine to the conserved J-encoded phenylalanine. The earlier analysis of approximately 500 of the donors excluded sequences that lacked an unambiguous match to a single V gene segment. In an earlier analysis of about 590 of the donors, a V segment was called functional when productive rearrangements were above 56.7%, and segregating when the standard deviation between donors exceeded 5%. A statistical classification framework was built for diagnosing cytomegalovirus status from the catalog of TCR beta chain sequences. A later analysis assigned V and J genes by comparing TCR nucleotide sequences with IMGT/GENE-DB human TR gene sequences. Using the TCRdist pipeline, a later analysis assigned CDR3 sequences along with most-parsimonious VDJ recombination scenarios. In a later analysis, each TCR beta chain was defined by its CDR3 amino acid sequence together with its V-gene family, and reads lacking a unique V-gene family were excluded. A later analysis removed 592 highly shared, low-generation-probability nucleotide sequences to deal with suspected cross-contamination and a sequencing artifact. In a later analysis, a clonal expansion index was calculated for each public chain from normalized within-repertoire ranks of inferred template counts. In a later analysis, generation probabilities were computed using a VDJ recombination model fitted to out-of-frame rearrangements, and the results were checked against IGoR. A later analysis scored TCR-TCR, TCR-HLA and TCR-CMV co-occurrence with hypergeometric tests, applying a repertoire-size bias correction to TCR pairs. A later analysis estimated false discovery rates by permuting HLA or CMV assignments 20 times. In a later analysis, co-occurring TCRs were grouped with DBSCAN, and TCRdist sequence similarity was added when clustering was performed within HLA-allele-positive subsets. Repertoires with fewer than 30,000 or more than 120,000 public chains were left out of co-occurrence clustering, as were five repertoires with anomalous nucleotide sharing. TCRdb took over this immuneACCESS table, retaining in-frame rearrangements with V and J assigned. Such tables are incomplete; in checked studies, under half of the missing clones stem from an unresolved V gene, and the remainder is unexplained. V, J and clone size are taken as reported in that table, and D and trimming were inferred from the DNA itself. The sample table holds approximately 140,000 clones, of which roughly three quarters were seen once. Jointly, the top ten make up roughly 1% of the sample.

The germline V gene (reference sequence) sets CDR1 to GTSNPN and CDR2 to SVGIG. Relative to germline, V is missing 5 bases and J is missing 4 bases, with 2 bases of the junction outside any gene match. The cysteine opens and the phenylalanine closes a CDR3 of 12 amino acids. The retained sequence is limited to the CDR3, 36 bases, with the frame set at the first base. On this clone itself: What this receptor recognizes is not known. Base qualities are not at hand, and no much larger clone is one base apart.

The chain is assembled from TRBV30 and TRBJ1-3, with 7 junctional bases fitting TRBD1. The specimen was PBMCs. The TCR originated in a woman aged 55-70 years in good health and CMV-seronegative. The sequenced DNA: TGTGCCTGGGGACAGGCCGGAAACACCATATATTTT. It encodes CAWGQAGNTIYF. This CDR3, with the reference TRBV30 and TRBJ1-3 proteins standing in past its ends, gives the full variable domain SQTIHQWPATLVQPVGSPLSLECTVEGTSNPNLYWYRQAAGRGLQLLFYSVGIGQISSEVPQNLSASRPQDRQFILSSKKLLLSDSGFYLCAWGQAGNTIYFGEGSWLTVV.